Reported below is one T cell receptor beta chain. Its specificity is not known. These data come from a study of cytomegalovirus exposure and HLA in healthy donors. Looking at the study overall: In an early release, HLA-typed donors contributed 90 million or so unique TCR sequences. Study-wide results and limits: Accurate prediction of most subjects' HLA-A and HLA-B alleles from TCR beta sequences was reported. Both high specificity and high sensitivity reportedly marked the classifier's diagnosis of cytomegalovirus status.

Every donor was a healthy person donating bone marrow. This CDR3 has 13 residues. The germline V gene encodes CDR1 LNHDA and CDR2 SQIVND (reference sequence). V trimming: 8 bases; J trimming: 8 bases; junction bases outside the gene matches: 10. The PCR made use of 60 Vbeta and 13 Jbeta primers. The repertoire was sequenced with immunoSEQ multiplex PCR; TCRdb's copy has only in-frame clones and lacks some. The table includes 200,000 to 250,000 clones, approximately 84% detected once. What was sequenced was PBMCs. V and J are TRBV19 and TRBJ1-2; TRBD1 aligns across 8 bases. The origin of this receptor is a middle-aged woman in good health and CMV-seronegative. The CDR3 here is CASGRGQAPGYTF. The CDR3 DNA sequence: TGTGCCAGTGGAAGGGGACAGGCCCCGGGCTACACCTTC.